Below are 16 T cell receptor beta chains sequenced from a single sample in a study of shared clonotypes between healthy human individuals (dated by TCRdb to 2018 to 2020). Libraries were prepared through the immunoSEQ multiplex PCR assay. This is the immuneACCESS table as TCRdb keeps it, with only in-frame sequences that have V and J called. A part of the clones is gone; compared with another copy, unresolved V genes explain less than half, and the rest is unexplained. The sample yields about 1 million clones; about 75% were counted once. Clones ranked in the top ten supply 1.2% to 1.5% of the sample. Sequencing was done on a sample of memory CD4+ T cells sorted from blood. Per the publication, the cell subset or site label means: CD45RA-negative fraction. Every receptor here comes from a young man in good health.

This clone appeared once. The genes are TRBV30 and TRBJ2-7, with D possibly called TRBD1 or TRBD2 (6 bases each). V was trimmed by 4 bases and J by 0 bases, leaving 16 bases between them. The V gene's germline CDR1 is GTSNPN and CDR2 SVGIG (reference sequence). This CDR3 has 15 residues. The CDR3 bases are TGTGCCTGGACCTACGGGGGCTCGAGCTCCTACGAGCAGTACTTC. Translation gives CAWTYGGSSSYEQYF.

The chain links TRBV6-5 to TRBJ1-6; D possibly corresponds to TRBD1 (5 bases). The V end was cut by 6 bases, the J end by 10 bases, with 10 bases between. CDR3 length equals 12 residues. CDR1 is MNHEY and CDR2 is SVGAGI in the germline V gene. CDR3 sequence: CASSQGKSPLHF. The CDR3 coding sequence is TGTGCCAGCAGCCAGGGAAAGTCACCCCTCCACTTT.

This clone was picked up a small number of times. The genes are TRBV6-4 and TRBJ1-5; D is perhaps TRBD1 (5 bases). The CDR3 has 17 amino acids. Germline assignment: CDR1 MRHNA and CDR2 SNTAGT. V dropped 1 base and J dropped 0 bases, with 13 bases sitting between them. Written as DNA, the CDR3 is TGTGCCAGCAGTGACTTTGCAGGGAAGTATAGCAATCAGCCCCAGCATTTT. This sequence encodes CASSDFAGKYSNQPQHF.

V usage is TRBV5-8 and J usage is TRBJ1-1, with a tentative D call TRBD1 (5 bases). This CDR3 has 14 residues. Per the germline V gene, CDR1 is SGHTS and CDR2 is YDEGEE. The V end was cut by 7 bases, the J end by 7 bases, with 20 bases between. CDR3 region: CASDNLGPALEAFF. The CDR3 nucleotides are TGTGCCAGCGATAACCTGGGGCCGGCGCTTGAAGCTTTCTTT.

This sequence joins TRBV11-2 and TRBJ2-7; a possible D gene is TRBD1 (5 bases). Germline CDR1 SGHAT, CDR2 FQNNGV. V was trimmed by 4 bases and J by 3 bases, leaving 10 bases between them. The CDR3 extends over 13 amino acids. This CDR3 reads CASSSPRVYEQYF. CDR3 DNA sequence: TGTGCCAGCAGCTCACCCAGGGTCTACGAGCAGTACTTC.

A single count supports this clone. The J gene is TRBJ2-4, the V gene TRBV6-6; 7 bases match TRBD1. CDR1 and CDR2 from the germline V gene are MNHNY and SVGAGI (reference sequence). This CDR3 is built from 15 residues. V lost 8 bases to trimming and J lost 0 bases; unmatched junction nucleotides: 7. CDR3 amino acids: CASQQGVLAKNIQYF. CDR3 nucleotide sequence: TGTGCCAGCCAGCAGGGGGTCTTAGCCAAAAACATTCAGTACTTC.

This clone turned up a few times. CDR3 DNA sequence: TGCGCCAGCAGAGGTCCCAGGATGAACACTGAAGCTTTCTTT. Protein: CASRGPRMNTEAFF. The chain combines TRBV5-1 with TRBJ1-1, with no clear D. Per the germline V gene, CDR1 is SGHRS and CDR2 is YFSETQ. The CDR3 covers 14 residues. Trimming took off 5 bases at V and 0 bases at J, with 11 bases between the two ends.

The chain couples TRBV5-5 to TRBJ2-7; D is perhaps TRBD1 (5 bases). Deletions cut 0 bases from V and 2 bases from J, with 12 bases between. There are 15 residues in the CDR3. Germline V CDR1 and CDR2: SGHKS, YYEKEE (reference sequence). The CDR3 loop is CASSLAPGNPYEQYF. CDR3 nucleotides: TGTGCCAGCAGCTTGGCCCCAGGGAACCCCTACGAGCAGTACTTC.

As concerns this clone: Different DNA sequences within this sample yield the same CDR3. This chain joins TRBV5-1 and TRBJ1-6, with TRBD1 matching 9 bases. The V gene end was trimmed by 1 base and the J gene end by 8 bases; junction bases not matched to a gene: 4. The length of the CDR3 is 15 residues. In germline, CDR1 is SGHRS, CDR2 YFSETQ. Written as DNA, the CDR3 is TGCGCCAGCAGCTTGTCTGGACAGGGGTATTCACCCCTCCACTTT. This codes for CASSLSGQGYSPLHF.

The V and J genes are TRBV14 and TRBJ1-1, with D hard to call. The CDR3 loop spans 12 amino acids. V was shortened by 4 bases and J by 6 bases, with 9 bases between the two germline ends. Germline CDR1 reads SGHDN; CDR2 reads FVKESK. In DNA form, the CDR3 reads TGTGCCAGCAGCCTTATCGTAGCTGAAGCTTTCTTT. Translated, it gives CASSLIVAEAFF.

This sequence joins TRBV5-1 and TRBJ2-5, with 9 bases fitting TRBD2. The CDR3 is 16 amino acids. CDR1 and CDR2 from the germline V gene are SGHRS and YFSETQ. The V segment lost 0 bases and the J segment 5 bases; nucleotides outside the gene matches: 8. CDR3 protein: CASSLAGLASMETQYF. As DNA, the CDR3 is TGCGCCAGCAGCTTGGCGGGACTAGCTTCTATGGAGACCCAGTACTTC.

The V gene is TRBV19, the J gene TRBJ1-5, with a weak D call TRBD1 (5 bases). Trimming shortened V by 8 bases and J by 6 bases, and 20 bases separated the two germline ends. Germline lookup yields CDR1 LNHDA and CDR2 SQIVND (reference sequence). CDR3 size: 15 residues. For the CDR3, the DNA is TGTGCCAGTTCCCCGGGGACGCTTTTAACTCAGCCCCAGCATTTT. Protein: CASSPGTLLTQPQHF.

The J gene is TRBJ2-3, the V gene TRBV6-5; D remains ambiguous. Trimming removed 7 bases at V and 0 bases at J, with 11 bases between. The CDR3 runs to 14 residues. The V gene's germline CDR1 is MNHEY and CDR2 SVGAGI. The CDR3 bases are TGTGCCAGCACCGGGTTGGGGAGCACAGATACGCAGTATTTT. This encodes CASTGLGSTDTQYF.

This clone was observed a few times. J is TRBJ2-5 and V is TRBV10-2; D might be TRBD1 (6 bases). CDR1 is WSHSY, CDR2 SAAADI, per germline. Trimming cost V 2 bases and J 5 bases, with 12 bases left between them. The CDR3 has 14 residues. The CDR3 DNA reads TGCGCCAGCAGTGAGCCCGACAGGCTGGAGACCCAGTACTTC. Protein product: CASSEPDRLETQYF.

This chain links TRBV2 with TRBJ1-4; 11 positions agree with TRBD1. CDR3 size: 16 residues. Germline-derived CDR1 and CDR2 are SNHLY and FYNNEI. With V trimmed by 5 bases and J by 0 bases, 2 bases remained unmatched. In DNA, the CDR3 is TGTGCCAGCAGTCGGGACAGGGGGTCAACTAATGAAAAACTGTTTTTT. Translated: CASSRDRGSTNEKLFF.

J is TRBJ2-2 and V is TRBV27, with unresolved D. This CDR3 has 15 amino acids. V lost 2 bases and J 0 bases, leaving 7 bases between the germline ends. Germline CDR1 is MNHEY and CDR2 is SMNVEV (reference sequence). The CDR3 loop reads CASSLRVSNTGELFF. Written as DNA, the CDR3 is TGTGCCAGCAGTTTAAGGGTGTCGAACACCGGGGAGCTGTTTTTT.